The sequence of this T cell receptor beta chain was determined in a study of control samples from healthy donors and cancer patients. Trimming removed 3 bases from V and 9 bases from J, with 18 bases in between. The V gene's germline CDR1 is MGHDK and CDR2 SYGVNS. There are 16 residues in the CDR3. Assay: immunoSEQ multiplex PCR; the TCRdb copy retains only in-frame clones and omits some. The repertoire includes 160,000 or so clones, roughly 94% of them detected once, and 8.5% sits in the top ten. V and J are TRBV25-1 and TRBJ1-6; tentatively, D is TRBD1 (5 bases). Sequencing was done on a sample of blood. The receptor was isolated from a woman between 40 and 50 years old in good health. Here the CDR3 reads CASSDVGIGTPSPLHF. In DNA, the CDR3 is TGTGCCAGCAGTGATGTAGGGATCGGGACCCCTTCACCCCTCCACTTT. The whole variable domain, filled in from reference TRBV25-1 and TRBJ1-6, reads EADIYQTPRYLVIGTGKKITLECSQTMGHDKMYWYQQDPGMELHLIHYSYGVNSTEKGDLSSESTVSRIRTEHFPLTLESARPSHTSQYLCASSDVGIGTPSPLHFGNGTRLTVT.